This T cell receptor (beta chain) is from a study of T cell responses to AZD1222 COVID-19 vaccine. Findings of the study overall: Regions 160-218 and 743-854 held dominance among vaccine-associated CD4 TCRs, which spanned spike. Nearly half of spike-specific TCRs reportedly go after variant regions that carry no mutations.

Clones were sequenced by immunoSEQ multiplex PCR, and TCRdb holds only the in-frame ones, with some missing. The sample carries roughly 140,000 clones, about 90% recorded once. CDR3 size: 18 residues. Trimming shortened V by 3 bases and J by 4 bases, and 25 bases separated the two germline ends. Germline CDR1 reads LGHNA; CDR2 reads YNFKEQ. To note about this clone: Its matching antigen is unknown.

Here the sequenced sample was peripheral blood, taken on day 0 of AZD1222 vaccination. This chain connects TRBV4-2 to TRBJ2-7; possible D gene TRBD1, 6 bases. This TCR was sampled from an adult in good health. CDR3 sequence (DNA): TGTGCCAGCAGCCAGGCTTCGATTGAATCCCTAGGGGGATACGAGCAGTACTTC. Translated: CASSQASIESLGGYEQYF.